The TCR beta chain under discussion was sequenced for a study of beta chain bispecific antibodies for T cell cancers. Study results and caveats: Normal T cells contributed less of the targeted TRBV signal than the leukemia cells did.

This clonotype occurred many times. Its matching antigen is unknown. The trim removed 3 bases at V and 0 bases at J, leaving 3 bases unmatched. The CDR3 is 15 amino acids. CDR1 is SGHTA and CDR2 is FQGTGA in the germline V gene. Expansion lasted 2 to 4 days, with either anti-CD3 antibody OKT3 or CD3/CD28 beads. TCRdb reanalysed the 5' RACE reads using MiXCR and keeps one entry per CDR3 protein. The sample yields around 9,000 distinct CDR3 sequences, 2% to 2.5% seen once. This TCR derives from a human donor in good health. Some clones in this sample may be carry-over from other donors' samples. The chain has TRBV7-3 and TRBJ2-3; the match to TRBD2 covers 7 bases. The specimen comprised T cells from a healthy donor cultured with Jurkat leukemia cells, sampled from a culture containing an anti-CD19 bispecific antibody. The CDR3 loop is CASSLLGGSTDTQYF. CDR3 coding DNA: TGTGCCAGCAGCTTGCTCGGGGGGAGCACAGATACGCAGTATTTT.